Below, 21 T cell receptor beta chains from the same sample are listed, as sequenced in a study of blood T cell repertoires in COVID-19. Sequencing was performed with immunoSEQ multiplex PCR; in TCRdb, only in-frame clones are kept and a portion is missing. The data show approximately 18,000 clones, approximately 84% seen once. The sample comprised peripheral blood. Source of these receptors: a human donor with active COVID-19. The donor label of this sample is uncertain.

The V and J genes are TRBV11-2 and TRBJ2-2, with 10 bases aligning to TRBD2. The CDR3 has 19 residues. Germline values: CDR1 SGHAT, CDR2 FQNNGV. J was trimmed by 3 bases and V by 3 bases; bases with no gene match: 13. CDR3: CASSFNRPGLALDTGELFF. CDR3 in DNA: TGTGCCAGCAGCTTCAACAGGCCGGGACTAGCGTTGGACACCGGGGAGCTGTTTTTT.

This clone was seen only a few times. The V gene is TRBV30, the J gene TRBJ1-5; D ambiguous. Germline V lookup: CDR1 GTSNPN, CDR2 SVGIG (reference sequence). Trimming cost V 1 base and J 7 bases, with 11 bases left between them. There are 13 residues in the CDR3. CDR3 sequence reads: CAWSGGGSQPQHF. CDR3 sequence (DNA): TGTGCCTGGAGTGGGGGAGGGAGCCAGCCCCAGCATTTT.

Only a few counts were recorded for this clone. This sequence joins TRBV7-2 and TRBJ1-6; no firm D call. The CDR3 length is 14 residues. Germline loops: CDR1 SGHTA, CDR2 FQGNSA. Trimming cost V 1 base and J 7 bases, with 8 bases left between them. CDR3 region: CASSLDFMNSPLHF. As DNA, the CDR3 is TGTGCCAGCAGCTTAGACTTCATGAATTCACCCCTCCACTTT.

This sequence joins TRBV5-4 and TRBJ1-1, with a tentative D call TRBD1 (6 bases). V was trimmed by 10 bases and J by 4 bases, leaving 17 bases between them. The germline V gene has CDR1 SGHNT and CDR2 YYREEE (reference sequence). The CDR3 contains 13 residues. The CDR3 sequence is CALWGGLGTEAFF. In DNA form, the CDR3 reads TGTGCCCTCTGGGGGGGGCTGGGCACTGAAGCTTTCTTT.

Written as DNA, the CDR3 is TGTGCCAGCAGCTTAGAGGGGGTGAACACTGAAGCTTTCTTT. This encodes CASSLEGVNTEAFF. The chain links TRBV7-9 to TRBJ1-1; D is possibly TRBD1 (6 bases). Germline V gives CDR1 SEHNR, CDR2 FQNEAQ (reference sequence). With 1 base removed from V and 0 bases from J, the gap between germline ends came to 6 bases. CDR3 length: 14 amino acids.

This chain connects TRBV6-5 to TRBJ1-2, with 7 nucleotides matching TRBD1. This CDR3 has 16 amino acids. The V and J ends lost 1 base and 6 bases, in that order; junction bases with no gene match: 11. Germline V gene lookup returns CDR1 MNHEY and CDR2 SVGAGI. CDR3 protein: CASSYLMPGQLNGYTF. CDR3 in DNA: TGTGCCAGCAGTTACTTGATGCCGGGACAGCTGAATGGCTACACCTTC.

J is TRBJ2-5 and V is TRBV5-4; 8 bases match TRBD2. This CDR3 has 16 amino acids. Germline V gene sequence: CDR1 SGHNT, CDR2 YYREEE (reference sequence). The junction had 13 bases not matched to a gene; V was cut back by 4 bases and J by 5 bases. CDR3 sequence reads: CASSPRGGPSLETQYF. Here the CDR3 DNA reads TGTGCCAGCAGCCCCCGGGGGGGGCCTTCGTTGGAGACCCAGTACTTC. Full variable domain (outside the CDR3, taken from reference TRBV5-4 and TRBJ2-5): ETGVTQSPTHLIKTRGQQVTLRCSSQSGHNTVSWYQQALGQGPQFIFQYYREEENGRGNFPPRFSGLQFPNYSSELNVNALELDDSALYLCASSPRGGPSLETQYFGPGTRLLVL.

This clone was seen only once. This rearrangement joins TRBV28 to TRBJ1-2; 10 nucleotides agree with TRBD1. The germline gives CDR1 MDHEN, CDR2 SYDVKM. J was trimmed by 1 base and V by 5 bases; bases with no gene match: 10. This CDR3 spans 17 amino acids. In nucleotides, the CDR3 is TGTGCCAGCAGTACAGCCCCGGGACAGGGGATTAACTATGGCTACACCTTC. This translates into CASSTAPGQGINYGYTF.

V and J are TRBV19 and TRBJ2-7; TRBD1 aligns across 9 bases. CDR1 LNHDA and CDR2 SQIVND come from the germline V gene (reference sequence). With 5 bases clipped from V and 4 bases from J, the junction kept 6 bases outside the gene matches. The CDR3 consists of 14 residues. DNA of the CDR3: TGTGCCAGTAGTGTGGACAGGGGTCTTTACGAGCAGTACTTC. It encodes CASSVDRGLYEQYF.

The V gene is TRBV2, the J gene TRBJ1-2, with 9 bases matching TRBD1. J gave up 5 bases and V 4 bases, and 5 bases lay outside the gene matches. The germline gives CDR1 SNHLY, CDR2 FYNNEI. The length of the CDR3 is 14 residues. CDR3 nucleotides: TGTGCCAGCAGTGGTGGGACAGGGACGTATGGCTACACCTTC. This encodes CASSGGTGTYGYTF.

V and J are TRBV7-3 and TRBJ2-3; TRBD2 agrees at 8 bases. CDR3 length: 16 residues. CDR1 is SGHTA, CDR2 FQGTGA, per germline. The V and J ends lost 4 bases and 6 bases, in that order; junction bases with no gene match: 12. The CDR3 here is CASSSNIAGPRDTQYF. In DNA, the CDR3 is TGTGCCAGCAGCTCCAATATAGCGGGGCCCCGGGATACGCAGTATTTT.

CDR3 coding DNA: TGTGCCAGAAGCTCTCGGGCTAGCGGGGGGTATCCCACAGATACGCAGTATTTT. Its translation is CARSSRASGGYPTDTQYF. The J gene is TRBJ2-3, the V gene TRBV5-3, with 11 bases aligning to TRBD2. TRBV5-3 is an ORF; its function is uncertain. Trimming at V came to 3 bases and at J to 2 bases, leaving 11 bases not matched to a gene. The CDR3 extends over 18 amino acids.

The V gene is TRBV10-1, the J gene TRBJ1-5; 7 bases map to TRBD1. The J segment lost 4 bases and the V segment lost 5 bases, leaving 11 bases of the junction unmatched. Per germline, CDR1 WNHNN and CDR2 SYGVQD (reference sequence). The CDR3 covers 16 residues. CDR3 coding DNA: TGCGCCAGCAGTTTATACGACAGGGCTAGAAATCAGCCCCAGCATTTT. As protein: CASSLYDRARNQPQHF.

The chain carries TRBV5-1 and TRBJ2-3; TRBD1 matches at 11 bases. V shed 6 bases and J 4 bases; nucleotides not matched to a gene: 7. The CDR3 consists of 15 residues. Germline V lookup: CDR1 SGHRS, CDR2 YFSETQ. The CDR3 is CASTPMGQGADTQYF. The CDR3 DNA reads as TGCGCCAGCACTCCCATGGGACAGGGGGCAGATACGCAGTATTTT.

The chain recombines TRBV4-1 with TRBJ1-1; tentatively, D is TRBD1 (5 bases). The germline CDR1 and CDR2 sequences are MGHRA and YSYEKL. The CDR3 runs to 18 residues. The V and J ends lost 2 bases and 1 base respectively, with 20 bases between them. The CDR3 region is CASSQSLAGRGGNTEAFF. The CDR3 DNA reads as TGCGCCAGCAGCCAATCTTTGGCGGGGCGCGGAGGGAACACTGAAGCTTTCTTT.

The V and J genes are TRBV9 and TRBJ1-6, with TRBD1 as a possible D gene (6 bases). This CDR3 has 13 amino acids. V lost 3 bases and J 12 bases, leaving 13 bases between the germline ends. CDR1 is SGDLS and CDR2 is YYNGEE in the germline V gene. The CDR3 loop is CASSEVSGEPLHF. The CDR3 region has the DNA TGTGCCAGCAGCGAGGTCTCAGGGGAACCCCTCCACTTT.

Only one count was recorded for this clone. The CDR3 loop is CASSFLGELFF. The CDR3 bases are TGTGCCAGCAGTTTTCTAGGGGAGCTGTTTTTT. The rearrangement uses TRBV12-3 or TRBV12-4 and TRBJ2-2; D is unresolved. The V end lost 3 bases, the J end lost 8 bases, and 4 bases lay between the germline ends. This CDR3 region has 11 residues.

The rearrangement links TRBV5-8 to TRBJ2-1; 7 bases align to TRBD2. CDR3 length equals 15 residues. V was pared by 1 base and J by 2 bases, with 3 bases of the junction left unmatched. Germline CDR1 reads SGHTS; CDR2 reads YDEGEE. CDR3 DNA: TGTGCCAGCAGCTTGTCACGGGGGGCCTACAATGAGCAGTTCTTC. It codes for CASSLSRGAYNEQFF.

This clone was recorded once. The V gene is TRBV6-6, the J gene TRBJ2-5; 12 nucleotides align to TRBD2. V lost 11 bases to trimming and J lost 5 bases; unmatched junction nucleotides: 9. The CDR3 runs 14 residues. Germline CDR1 MNHNY, CDR2 SVGAGI (reference sequence). CDR3 sequence (DNA): TGTGCCGTTCGACTAGCGGGGGTTCGCGAGACCCAGTACTTC. Translation gives CAVRLAGVRETQYF.

The J gene is TRBJ2-7, the V gene TRBV6-4, with 16 nucleotides matching TRBD2. Trimming cost V 8 bases and J 3 bases; bases outside gene matches: 19. CDR1 and CDR2 (germline): MRHNA, SNTAGT. The CDR3 covers 20 residues. The CDR3 sequence: CASRLVVGLAGGPVYYEQYF. The CDR3 DNA sequence: TGTGCCAGCCGCCTGGTTGTGGGACTAGCGGGGGGGCCAGTTTACTACGAGCAGTACTTC.

The chain couples TRBV19 to TRBJ1-6, with a possible D match to TRBD1 (6 bases). The germline CDR1 and CDR2 sequences are LNHDA and SQIVND (reference sequence). With 7 bases removed from V and 2 bases from J, the gap between germline ends came to 15 bases. This CDR3 has 16 residues. Here the CDR3 reads CASTTGQAAYNSPLHF. DNA for the CDR3: TGTGCCAGTACCACAGGGCAGGCCGCCTATAATTCACCCCTCCACTTT.